Presented here are 15 T cell receptor beta chains from one specimen sequenced in a study of CD8 T cells in ankylosing spondylitis. Study observations and caveats: One TCR beta motif, made up of about 8 highly homologous variants, appeared characteristic of ankylosing spondylitis blood.

The antigens for these receptors are not known. In TCRdb, the 5' RACE reads were re-called with MiXCR into one record per CDR3 protein. Of 200,000 to 250,000 distinct CDR3 sequences listed, approximately 16% are singletons. The sequenced sample consisted of blood, either unsorted or a sorted T cell fraction (not recorded which). These receptor sequences come from a male donor with ankylosing spondylitis.

This clonotype has ten or more counts. The V call is TRBV29-1, the J call TRBJ2-2; either TRBD1 or TRBD2 may fit D (5 bases each). Germline values: CDR1 SQVTM, CDR2 ANQGSEA. Trimming stripped 3 bases from V and 5 bases from J, with 22 bases between. CDR3 size: 17 residues. In DNA form, the CDR3 reads TGCAGCGTTGAGTTGGGCCCGGGGCTAGGTCAGACCGGGGAGCTGTTTTTT. The encoded protein is CSVELGPGLGQTGELFF.

This clonotype came up a few times. This chain links TRBV6-2 or TRBV6-3 with TRBJ2-3; 14 nucleotides agree with TRBD2. The V segment lost 5 bases and the J segment 0 bases; nucleotides outside the gene matches: 4. The CDR3 loop spans 17 amino acids. Looked up from germline, CDR1 is MNHEY and CDR2 is SVGEGT. CDR3 coding DNA: TGTGCCAGCAGTACTGGACTAGCGGGAGGCAGCACAGATACGCAGTATTTT. It yields the protein CASSTGLAGGSTDTQYF.

This clonotype was recorded at least ten times. The gene calls are TRBV12-3 or TRBV12-4 and TRBJ1-2; TRBD1 matches at 8 bases. With V trimmed by 6 bases and J by 4 bases, 4 bases remained unmatched. The CDR3 has 13 residues. The CDR3 DNA follows: TGTGCCAGCAGAAACAGGGGGTCCTATGGCTACACCTTC. It translates to CASRNRGSYGYTF.

This clonotype appeared a few times. The chain has TRBV7-9 and TRBJ1-2, with D possibly being TRBD1 (6 bases). The CDR3 contains 13 residues. CDR1 is SEHNR and CDR2 is FQNEAQ in the germline V gene (reference sequence). V was trimmed by 6 bases and J by 6 bases, leaving 14 bases between them. CDR3 sequence: CASSTQGLHGYTF. CDR3 nucleotides: TGTGCCAGCAGTACACAGGGATTGCATGGCTACACCTTC.

The chain joins TRBV12-3 or TRBV12-4 to TRBJ2-1; 9 bases map to TRBD2. Trimming removed 4 bases from V and 6 bases from J; junction bases left unmatched: 4. This CDR3 contains 14 residues. For the CDR3, the DNA is TGTGCCAGCAGTTGGCTAGCGGGAATCAATGAGCAGTTCTTC. This gives the protein CASSWLAGINEQFF.

This clonotype was counted a few times. The J gene is TRBJ2-3, the V gene TRBV5-1; TRBD2 is a possible D gene (5 bases). This CDR3 contains 12 residues. Per germline, CDR1 SGHRS and CDR2 YFSETQ. The V end was cut by 7 bases, the J end by 6 bases, with 12 bases between. In DNA, the CDR3 is TGCGCCAGCGCCCGCGGGTGGGATACGCAGTATTTT. Its protein is CASARGWDTQYF.

The chain joins TRBV9 to TRBJ2-7; a weak D match, TRBD1 (5 bases). The germline gives CDR1 SGDLS, CDR2 YYNGEE. Trimming removed 0 bases from V and 3 bases from J, with 10 bases in between. The CDR3 has 14 residues. DNA for the CDR3: TGTGCCAGCAGCGTAGCCCCTGGACACTACGAGCAGTACTTC. This gives the protein CASSVAPGHYEQYF. Based on the CDR3 plus reference TRBV9 and TRBJ2-7, the full variable domain is DSGVTQTPKHLITATGQRVTLRCSPRSGDLSVYWYQQSLDQGLQFLIQYYNGEERAKGNILERFSAQQFPDLHSELNLSSLELGDSALYFCASSVAPGHYEQYFGPGTRLTVT.

The rearrangement uses TRBV7-8 and TRBJ2-7; D is undetermined. CDR1 SGHVS and CDR2 FQNEAQ come from the germline V gene. CDR3 length: 14 residues. Between the trimmed V and J ends, which lost 5 bases and 2 bases, there was a span of 13 bases. CDR3 in amino acids: CASSHGSKAYEQYF. CDR3 nucleotides: TGTGCCAGCAGCCACGGTTCCAAGGCCTACGAGCAGTACTTC.

This clonotype was observed a few times. The gene calls are TRBV12-3 or TRBV12-4 and TRBJ2-2; 8 nucleotides agree with TRBD2. The CDR3 sequence is 17 residues long. V was pared by 3 bases and J by 4 bases, with 10 bases of the junction left unmatched. The CDR3 here is CASSFYTGTSPTGELFF. The CDR3 nucleotides read TGTGCCAGCAGTTTCTACACCGGGACTAGTCCCACCGGGGAGCTGTTTTTT.

V is TRBV2 and J is TRBJ1-2, with TRBD1 as a possible D gene (5 bases). V lost 6 bases and J lost 7, with 24 bases in between. The CDR3 extends over 16 amino acids. Germline CDR1 and CDR2: SNHLY and FYNNEI. The CDR3 DNA follows: TGTGCCAGCAGAGAGGGAAGGGGAAGCCTTGCGAGTGGCTACACCTTC. This gives the protein CASREGRGSLASGYTF.

The rearrangement links TRBV4-3 to TRBJ1-2; the D is unclear. This CDR3 is 15 amino acids long. The ends were cut back, 3 bases at V and 0 bases at J, with 11 bases in the middle. Per germline, CDR1 LGHNA and CDR2 YSLEER. CDR3 residues: CASSQWAGANYGYTF. CDR3 nucleotides: TGCGCCAGCAGCCAGTGGGCAGGAGCTAACTATGGCTACACCTTC.

There are many counts of this clonotype. J is TRBJ2-3 and V is TRBV9; D unresolved. Between the trimmed V and J ends, which lost 4 bases and 2 bases, there was a span of 11 bases. Germline CDR1 SGDLS, CDR2 YYNGEE. This CDR3 comprises 14 residues. CDR3 in DNA: TGTGCCAGCAGCAAGGACGGATCCACAGATACGCAGTATTTT. Translation: CASSKDGSTDTQYF. The full variable domain, in which reference TRBV9 and TRBJ2-3 provide the parts outside the CDR3, is DSGVTQTPKHLITATGQRVTLRCSPRSGDLSVYWYQQSLDQGLQFLIQYYNGEERAKGNILERFSAQQFPDLHSELNLSSLELGDSALYFCASSKDGSTDTQYFGPGTRLTVL.

J is TRBJ2-7 and V is TRBV7-9; 11 bases agree with TRBD2. V lost 10 bases and J lost 1; bases outside the gene matches: 9. The germline CDR1 and CDR2 sequences are SEHNR and FQNEAQ (reference sequence). The CDR3 consists of 15 residues. The DNA of the CDR3 is TGTGCCACCCACGGGACTAGCGGTAGTTCCTACGAGCAGTACTTC. Translated, it gives CATHGTSGSSYEQYF. The full variable domain, rest sourced from reference TRBV7-9 and TRBJ2-7, is DTGVSQNPRHKITKRGQNVTFRCDPISEHNRLYWYRQTLGQGPEFLTYFQNEAQLEKSRLLSDRFSAERPKGSFSTLEIQRTEQGDSAMYLCATHGTSGSSYEQYFGPGTRLTVT.

The chain joins TRBV9 to TRBJ2-1; D gene unclear. Between the trimmed V and J ends, which lost 2 bases and 6 bases, there was a span of 9 bases. CDR3 size: 13 residues. In germline, CDR1 is SGDLS, CDR2 YYNGEE. The CDR3 bases are TGTGCCAGCAGCGTCGACGGCCGCAATGAGCAGTTCTTC. Amino acid sequence: CASSVDGRNEQFF.

This clonotype turned up a few times. The chain combines TRBV4-2 with TRBJ2-1, with D perhaps TRBD2 (5 bases). V was cut by 3 bases and J by 1 base, with 16 bases left in between. The CDR3 totals 17 residues. CDR1 is LGHNA, CDR2 YNFKEQ, per germline. CDR3 region: CASSHGSLRTSYNEQFF. The DNA of the CDR3 is TGTGCCAGCAGCCATGGATCCCTTCGGACTTCCTACAATGAGCAGTTCTTC.